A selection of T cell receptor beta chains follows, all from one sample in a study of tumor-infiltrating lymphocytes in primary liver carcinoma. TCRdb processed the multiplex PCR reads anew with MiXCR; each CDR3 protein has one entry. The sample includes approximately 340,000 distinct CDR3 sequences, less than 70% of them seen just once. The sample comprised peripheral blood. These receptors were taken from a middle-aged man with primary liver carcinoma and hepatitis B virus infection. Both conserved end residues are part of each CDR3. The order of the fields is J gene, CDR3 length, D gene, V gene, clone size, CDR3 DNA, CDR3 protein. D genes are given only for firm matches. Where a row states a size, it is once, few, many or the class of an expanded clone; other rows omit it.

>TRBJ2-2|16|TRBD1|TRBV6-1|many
TGTGCCAGCAGTGTATACAGGGGGCGGGTCGCCGGGGAGCTGTTTTTT
CASSVYRGRVAGELFF
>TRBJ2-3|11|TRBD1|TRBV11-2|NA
TGTGTTAGCCAACAGGGGAATACGCAGTATTTT
CVSQQGNTQYF
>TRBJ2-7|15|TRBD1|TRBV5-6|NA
TGTACCAGCAGGACCGGGACAGGGGGCTCCTACGAGCAGTACTTC
CTSRTGTGGSYEQYF
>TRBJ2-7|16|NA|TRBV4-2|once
TGTGCCAGCAGCCAAGGAACGGACTCAAAAGGCTACGAGCAGTACTTC
CASSQGTDSKGYEQYF
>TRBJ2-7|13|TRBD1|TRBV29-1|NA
TGCATTGCTGTTGACAGGGCGGACTACGAGCAGTACTTC
CIAVDRADYEQYF
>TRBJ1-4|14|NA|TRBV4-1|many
TGCGCCAGCAGCCAAGGGCCAAAGGGGGGAAAACTGTTTTTT
CASSQGPKGGKLFF
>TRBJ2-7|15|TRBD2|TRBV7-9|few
TGTGCCAGCAGCTCCGAGCCTAGCGGTTCCTACGAGCAGTACTTC
CASSSEPSGSYEQYF
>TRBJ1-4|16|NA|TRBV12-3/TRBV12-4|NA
TGTGTCAGCACCACAGGGAGAGGTGCAACTAATGAGAAACTGTTTTTT
CVSTTGRGATNEKLFF
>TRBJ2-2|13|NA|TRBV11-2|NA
TGTGCCAGCAGCTTAGTAGACACCAGGGAACTGTTTTTT
CASSLVDTRELFF
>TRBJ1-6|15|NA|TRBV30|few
TGTGCCTGGAGTGTAATATTTACAGCTAATTCACCCCTCCACTTT
CAWSVIFTANSPLHF
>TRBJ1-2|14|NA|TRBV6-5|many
TGTGCCAGCAGTTACCTAGGACAGACCTATGGCTACACCTTC
CASSYLGQTYGYTF
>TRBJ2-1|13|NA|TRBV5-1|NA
TGCGCCAGCAGCTTGCCGGGGGCGAATGAGCAGTTCTTC
CASSLPGANEQFF
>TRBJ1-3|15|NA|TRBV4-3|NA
TGCGCCAACAGCCAACCGACCCGCTCTGGAAACACCATATATTTT
CANSQPTRSGNTIYF
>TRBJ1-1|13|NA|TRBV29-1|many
TGCAGCGTTGCCAGGTCGGGGAACACTGAAGCTTTCTTT
CSVARSGNTEAFF
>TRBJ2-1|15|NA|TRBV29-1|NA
TGCAGCGTTAAAGGCCAGGGGGGAGCCTACAATGAGCAGTTCTTC
CSVKGQGGAYNEQFF
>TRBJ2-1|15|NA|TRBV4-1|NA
TGCGCCAGCAGCCAAGGTCCTAGTTCCTACAGTGAGCAGTTCTTC
CASSQGPSSYSEQFF
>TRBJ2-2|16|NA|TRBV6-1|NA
TGTGCCAGCGGGGGACTGGCGGACGAACTCACCGGGGAGCTGTTTTTT
CASGGLADELTGELFF
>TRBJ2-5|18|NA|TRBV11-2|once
TGTGCCAGTAACTTAGCGAGGCTAGCCGTGGGAAAAAAAGAGACCCAGTACTTC
CASNLARLAVGKKETQYF
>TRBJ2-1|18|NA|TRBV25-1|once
TGTGCCAGCAGCGCCACGGGGTTAGCGGTTCCCACCTACAATGAGCAGTTCTTC
CASSATGLAVPTYNEQFF
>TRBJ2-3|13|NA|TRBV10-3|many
TGTGCCATCAGCAGAGAGAGCACAGATACGCAGTATTTT
CAISRESTDTQYF
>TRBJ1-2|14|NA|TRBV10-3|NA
TGTGCCATCAGTGAGTCGGACTCTAACTATGGCTACACCTTC
CAISESDSNYGYTF
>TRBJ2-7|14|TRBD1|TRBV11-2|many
TGTGCCAGCAGCTACCAGACAGGGACCGGCGAGCAGTACTTC
CASSYQTGTGEQYF
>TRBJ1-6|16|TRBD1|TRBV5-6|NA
TGTGCCAGCAGCAGTATTGACAGGGGCTTAAATTCACCCCTCCACTTT
CASSSIDRGLNSPLHF
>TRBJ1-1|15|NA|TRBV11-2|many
TGTGCCAGCAGCTTAGGATTAGGGTTGAACACTGAAGCTTTCTTT
CASSLGLGLNTEAFF
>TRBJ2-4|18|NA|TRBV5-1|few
TGCGCCAGCAGCCCCCGTGCAAATAGCGGACTAGCCAAAAACATTCAGTACTTC
CASSPRANSGLAKNIQYF
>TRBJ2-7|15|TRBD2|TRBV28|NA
TGTGCCAGCAGTTTACTAGCGGGAGGAAAATACGAGCAGTACTTC
CASSLLAGGKYEQYF
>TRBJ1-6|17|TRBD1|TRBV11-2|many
TGTGCCAGCAGCTTAGACTCGGACAGGGTTGATAATTCACCCCTCCACTTT
CASSLDSDRVDNSPLHF
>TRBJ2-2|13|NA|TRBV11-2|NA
TGTACCAGCAGCTTGGGGGGAGCCGGGGAGCTGTTTTTT
CTSSLGGAGELFF
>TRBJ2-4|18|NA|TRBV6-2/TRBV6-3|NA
TGTGCCGGCAGTTACTCCTTGCGGCTCGGATTAGCCAAAAACATTCAGTACTTC
CAGSYSLRLGLAKNIQYF
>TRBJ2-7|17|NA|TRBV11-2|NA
TGTGCCAGCAGCTTAGCATCCGGACGACAGGCGCTCTACGAGCAGTACTTC
CASSLASGRQALYEQYF
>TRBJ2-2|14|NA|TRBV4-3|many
TGCGCCAGCAGCCGTCAACAGGCGACCGGGGAGCTGTTTTTT
CASSRQQATGELFF
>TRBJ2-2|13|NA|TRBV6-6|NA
TGTGCCAGCAGAGGGACATCCACCGGGGAGCTGTTTTTT
CASRGTSTGELFF
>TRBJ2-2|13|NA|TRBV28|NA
TGTGCCAGCAGTTTATTAAGAGTCGGGGAGCTGTTTTTT
CASSLLRVGELFF
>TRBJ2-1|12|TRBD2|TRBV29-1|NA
TGCATCGTTAGCGGGAATTACAATGAGCAGTTCTTC
CIVSGNYNEQFF
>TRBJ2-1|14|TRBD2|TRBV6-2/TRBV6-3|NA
TGTGCCAGCAGGTCGAGCGGGAGGTTGAATGAGCAGTCCTTC
CASRSSGRLNEQSF
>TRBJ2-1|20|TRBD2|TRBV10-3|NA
TGTGCCATCAGTGATCCTACCGGGACTAGCGGGAGGAGGTACTACAATGAGCAGTTCTTC
CAISDPTGTSGRRYYNEQFF
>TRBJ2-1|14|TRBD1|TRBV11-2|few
TGTGCCAGTAGCTCCGGACAGGCAACCAATGAGCAGTCCTTC
CASSSGQATNEQSF
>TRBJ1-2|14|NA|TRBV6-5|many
TGTGCCAGCAGCCCGGGGAGCACAGCCCATGGCTACACCTTC
CASSPGSTAHGYTF
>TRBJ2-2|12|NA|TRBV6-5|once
TGTGACAGCGGACGGGGCATCGGGGAGCTGTTTTTT
CDSGRGIGELFF
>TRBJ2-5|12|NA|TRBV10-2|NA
TGCGCCAGCACGGAACTCCAAGAGACCCAGTACTTC
CASTELQETQYF
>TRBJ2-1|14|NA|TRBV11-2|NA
TGTGCCATCAGCTTAGGGCCCACATACAATGAGCAGTTCTTC
CAISLGPTYNEQFF
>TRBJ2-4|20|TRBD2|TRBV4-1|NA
TGCGCCAGCAGCCAAGCCCCGGGACTAGCGGGAGCGGAGGCCAAAAACACTCAATACTTC
CASSQAPGLAGAEAKNTQYF
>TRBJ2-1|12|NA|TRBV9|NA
TGTGCCAGCAGCGTAGTTGGCGATGAGCAGTTCTTC
CASSVVGDEQFF
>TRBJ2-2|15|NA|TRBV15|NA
TGTGCCACCAGCAGAGTGGGCGGGGAGACCGGGGAGCCGTTTTTT
CATSRVGGETGEPFF
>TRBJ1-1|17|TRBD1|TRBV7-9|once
TGTGCAAGCAGCTTATATCAGGCGCGGACAGGGAACACTGAAGCTTTCTTT
CASSLYQARTGNTEAFF
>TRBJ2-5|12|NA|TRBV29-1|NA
TGCAGCGGCGCTAAGATGGAAGAGGCCCAGTACTTC
CSGAKMEEAQYF
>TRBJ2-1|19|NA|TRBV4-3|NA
TGCGCCAGCAGCCAAGATTTGGGCGGGTGGTATACTAAGAACAATGAGCAGTTCTTC
CASSQDLGGWYTKNNEQFF
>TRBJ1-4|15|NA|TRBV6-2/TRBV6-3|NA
TGTGCCAGCAGCGCACTGGGGGGATCGAATGAAAAACTGTTTTTT
CASSALGGSNEKLFF
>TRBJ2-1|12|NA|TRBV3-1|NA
TGTGCCAGCAGCCCACGACAACGGGAGCAGTTCTTC
CASSPRQREQFF
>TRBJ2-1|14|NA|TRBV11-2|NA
TGTGCCGGCAGCTTAGTCGGGATGGGAAATGGGCAGTTCTTC
CAGSLVGMGNGQFF